This T cell receptor (beta chain) was identified during a study of blood T cell repertoires in COVID-19. Looked up from germline, CDR1 is KGHSH and CDR2 is LQKENI. This CDR3 contains 15 residues. Trimming took 2 bases from V and 3 from J, leaving 11 bases between them. Generated by immunoSEQ multiplex PCR, the TCRdb table keeps only in-frame clones and is missing some. The repertoire holds over 250,000 clones, with around nine tenths as singletons. Sequencing was carried out using PBMCs or T cells enriched from blood (not recorded which). This chain uses TRBV18 with TRBJ1-5; a possible D gene is TRBD1 (6 bases). This TCR was recovered from a man in his sixties who had recovered from COVID-19. For the CDR3, the DNA is TGTGCCAGCTCACCAAGTACAGGGAACAATCAGCCCCAGCATTTT. Encoded protein: CASSPSTGNNQPQHF.